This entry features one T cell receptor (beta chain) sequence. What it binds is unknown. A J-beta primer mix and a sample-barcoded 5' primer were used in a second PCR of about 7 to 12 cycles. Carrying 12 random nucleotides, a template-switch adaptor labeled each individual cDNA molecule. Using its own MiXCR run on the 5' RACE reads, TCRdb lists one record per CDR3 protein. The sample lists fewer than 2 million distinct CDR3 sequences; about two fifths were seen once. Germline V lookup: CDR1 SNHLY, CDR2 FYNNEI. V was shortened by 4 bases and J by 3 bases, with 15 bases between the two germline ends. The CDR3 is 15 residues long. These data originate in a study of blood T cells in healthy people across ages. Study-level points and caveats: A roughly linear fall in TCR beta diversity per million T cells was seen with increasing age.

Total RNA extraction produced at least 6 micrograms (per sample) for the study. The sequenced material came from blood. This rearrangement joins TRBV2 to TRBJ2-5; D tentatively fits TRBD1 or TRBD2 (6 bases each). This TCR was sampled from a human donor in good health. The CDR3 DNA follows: TGTGCCAGCAGTGGGGGGCTAGCGTCAAAAGAGACCCAGTACTTC. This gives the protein CASSGGLASKETQYF.